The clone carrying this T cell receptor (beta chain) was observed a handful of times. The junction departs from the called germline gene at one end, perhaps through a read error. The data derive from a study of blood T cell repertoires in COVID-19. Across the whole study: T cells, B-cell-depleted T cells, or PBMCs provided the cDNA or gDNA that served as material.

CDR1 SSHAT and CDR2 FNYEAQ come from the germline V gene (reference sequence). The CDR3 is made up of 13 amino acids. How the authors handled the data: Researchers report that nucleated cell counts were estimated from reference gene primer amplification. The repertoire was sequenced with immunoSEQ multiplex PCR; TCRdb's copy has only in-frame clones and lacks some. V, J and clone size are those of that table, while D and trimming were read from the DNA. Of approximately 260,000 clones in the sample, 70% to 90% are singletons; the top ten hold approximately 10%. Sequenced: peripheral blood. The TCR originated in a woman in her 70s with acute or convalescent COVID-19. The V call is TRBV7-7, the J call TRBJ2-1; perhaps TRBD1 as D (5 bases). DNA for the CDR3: TGTGCTAGCAGCGATGACAGTGGGTATGAGCAGTTCTTC. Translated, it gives CASSDDSGYEQFF.